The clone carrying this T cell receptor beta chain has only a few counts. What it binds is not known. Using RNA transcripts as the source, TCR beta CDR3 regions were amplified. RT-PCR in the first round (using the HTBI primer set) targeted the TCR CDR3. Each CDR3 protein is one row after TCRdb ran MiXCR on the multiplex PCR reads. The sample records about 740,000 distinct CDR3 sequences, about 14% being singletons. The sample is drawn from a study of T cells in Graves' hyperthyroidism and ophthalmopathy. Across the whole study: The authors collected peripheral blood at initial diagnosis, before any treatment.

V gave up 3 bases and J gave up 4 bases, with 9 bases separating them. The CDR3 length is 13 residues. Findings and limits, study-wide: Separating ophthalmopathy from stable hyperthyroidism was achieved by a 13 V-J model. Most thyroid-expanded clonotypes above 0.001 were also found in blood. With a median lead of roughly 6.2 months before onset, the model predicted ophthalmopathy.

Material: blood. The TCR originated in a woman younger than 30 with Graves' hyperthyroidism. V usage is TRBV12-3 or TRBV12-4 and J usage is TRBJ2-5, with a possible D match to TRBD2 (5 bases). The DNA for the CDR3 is TGTGCCAGCAGTTTGAGGGCGGGAGAGACCCAGTACTTC. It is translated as CASSLRAGETQYF.